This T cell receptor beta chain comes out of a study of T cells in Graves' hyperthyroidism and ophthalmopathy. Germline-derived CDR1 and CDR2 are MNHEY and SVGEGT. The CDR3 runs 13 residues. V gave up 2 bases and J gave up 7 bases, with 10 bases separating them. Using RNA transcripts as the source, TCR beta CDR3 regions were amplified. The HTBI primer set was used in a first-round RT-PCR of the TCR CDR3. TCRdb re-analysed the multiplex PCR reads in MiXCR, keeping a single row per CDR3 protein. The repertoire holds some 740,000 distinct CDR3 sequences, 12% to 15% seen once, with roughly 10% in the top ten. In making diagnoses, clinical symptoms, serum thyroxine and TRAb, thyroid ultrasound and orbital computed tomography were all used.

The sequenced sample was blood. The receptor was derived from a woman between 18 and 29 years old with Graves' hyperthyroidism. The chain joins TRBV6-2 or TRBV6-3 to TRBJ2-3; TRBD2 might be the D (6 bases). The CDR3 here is CASSYPGVNTQYF. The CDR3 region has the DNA TGTGCCAGCAGTTACCCGGGAGTGAATACGCAGTATTTT.